The 23 T cell receptor beta chains listed next were all sequenced from one sample in a study of blood T cell repertoires in COVID-19. Assay: immunoSEQ multiplex PCR; the TCRdb copy retains only in-frame clones and omits some. The sample records around 65,000 clones, roughly four fifths being singletons. Sequenced: peripheral blood. The receptor source for this set is a woman in her forties or fifties with active or convalescent COVID-19.

This chain links TRBV5-1 with TRBJ2-7, with D possibly matching TRBD1 (6 bases). V was cut by 4 bases and J by 0 bases, with 11 bases left in between. Germline V CDR1 and CDR2: SGHRS, YFSETQ. The CDR3 is made up of 14 amino acids. The CDR3 nucleotides are TGCGCCAGCAGCCTCCTGACAGGCTCCTACGAGCAGTACTTC. Residues: CASSLLTGSYEQYF.

The chain employs TRBV5-6 and TRBJ2-5; tentative D call: TRBD2 (6 bases). Germline-derived CDR1 and CDR2 are SGHDT and YYEEEE. This CDR3 has 15 residues. Trimming removed 1 base from V and 5 bases from J, with 15 bases in between. The CDR3 nucleotides read TGTGCCAGCAGCTTGACGGGGGTGGGGTTGGAGACCCAGTACTTC. Its protein is CASSLTGVGLETQYF. The full variable domain, rest sourced from reference TRBV5-6 and TRBJ2-5, is DAGVTQSPTHLIKTRGQQVTLRCSPKSGHDTVSWYQQALGQGPQFIFQYYEEEERQRGNFPDRFSGHQFPNYSSELNVNALLLGDSALYLCASSLTGVGLETQYFGPGTRLLVL.

The chain recombines TRBV18 with TRBJ1-1, with 12 bases fitting TRBD1. CDR3 length equals 14 residues. Germline-derived CDR1 and CDR2 are KGHSH and LQKENI. The V gene end was trimmed by 0 bases and the J gene end by 10 bases; junction bases not matched to a gene: 3. The CDR3 spells CASSPPGTGGRAFF. The DNA of the CDR3 is TGTGCCAGCTCACCACCCGGGACAGGGGGCAGAGCTTTCTTT.

The chain couples TRBV24-1 to TRBJ2-3; TRBD1 might be the D (6 bases). There are 16 residues in the CDR3. Trimming cost V 4 bases and J 0 bases, with 13 bases left between them. CDR1 and CDR2 from the germline V gene are KGHDR and SFDVKD. Written as DNA, the CDR3 is TGTGCCACCAGTGACTCTACTAGGGGGAGCACAGATACGCAGTATTTT. This encodes CATSDSTRGSTDTQYF.

The DNA of the CDR3 is TGTGCCACCAGTGATTTGCACCGGACAGGGATAGAGACCCAGTACTTC. Translation: CATSDLHRTGIETQYF. The chain carries TRBV24-1 and TRBJ2-5, with TRBD1 matching 8 bases. The J segment lost 4 bases and the V segment lost 0 bases, leaving 6 bases of the junction unmatched. The CDR3 loop spans 16 amino acids. Germline CDR1 KGHDR, CDR2 SFDVKD.

J is TRBJ2-5 and V is TRBV7-2, with 9 nucleotides matching TRBD2. Losses at the gene ends were 5 bases for V and 4 bases for J; bases not matched to a gene: 5. There are 14 residues in the CDR3. Per germline, CDR1 SGHTA and CDR2 FQGNSA. The CDR3 sequence is CASSPVAGAETQYF. For the CDR3, the DNA is TGTGCCAGCAGCCCGGTAGCGGGAGCAGAGACCCAGTACTTC. The full variable domain, its missing parts supplied by reference TRBV7-2 and TRBJ2-5, is GAGVSQSPSNKVTEKGKDVELRCDPISGHTALYWYRQSLGQGLEFLIYFQGNSAPDKSGLPSDRFSAERTGGSVSTLTIQRTQQEDSAVYLCASSPVAGAETQYFGPGTRLLVL.

The V and J genes are TRBV18 and TRBJ1-4; TRBD1 matches at 8 bases. The junction had 11 bases not matched to a gene; V was cut back by 3 bases and J by 8 bases. Germline CDR1 and CDR2: KGHSH and LQKENI. This CDR3 region has 16 residues. In DNA, the CDR3 is TGTGCCAGCTCACCGTTACAGGGGGTGGAAAACGAAAAACTGTTTTTT. This codes for CASSPLQGVENEKLFF.

This clone came up once. The V and J genes are TRBV30 and TRBJ1-3; no clear D. The V gene's germline CDR1 is GTSNPN and CDR2 SVGIG (reference sequence). The CDR3 is made up of 12 amino acids. Trimming removed 4 bases at V and 2 bases at J, with 6 bases between. CDR3 sequence (DNA): TGTGCCTGGACAGAGGCTGGAAACACCATATATTTT. Translated, it gives CAWTEAGNTIYF.

This chain links TRBV5-1 with TRBJ1-1; 9 bases map to TRBD1. The V gene end was trimmed by 3 bases and the J gene end by 0 bases; junction bases not matched to a gene: 6. The CDR3 loop spans 16 amino acids. Germline CDR1 SGHRS, CDR2 YFSETQ. The chain's CDR3 is CASSWKGQGLNTEAFF. For the CDR3, the DNA is TGCGCCAGCAGCTGGAAAGGACAGGGGCTGAACACTGAAGCTTTCTTT.

This clone was seen just once. DNA of the CDR3: TGTGCCAGCTCACTGGGACAGGAGAGTTCACCCCTCCACTTT. It yields the protein CASSLGQESSPLHF. The chain combines TRBV18 with TRBJ1-6; 8 nucleotides line up with TRBD1. The CDR3 covers 14 residues. CDR1 and CDR2 from the germline V gene are KGHSH and LQKENI. Unmatched junction bases numbered 5, after V lost 4 bases and J lost 9 bases.

This clone was detected only a few times. This chain joins TRBV13 and TRBJ2-7, with 7 bases that match TRBD1. This CDR3 is 20 amino acids long. Germline trimming cut 2 bases from V and 0 bases from J; bases unmatched to any gene: 19. Germline V lookup: CDR1 PRHDT, CDR2 FYEKMQ (reference sequence). The CDR3 DNA reads TGTGCCAGCAGCTTAATGCGATTCATTGACAGGGATAAGGACTCCTACGAGCAGTACTTC. Residues: CASSLMRFIDRDKDSYEQYF.

This chain connects TRBV7-2 to TRBJ1-4, with TRBD1 identical over 11 bases. The germline gives CDR1 SGHTA, CDR2 FQGNSA. CDR3 length: 14 amino acids. The trim removed 5 bases at V and 6 bases at J, leaving 2 bases unmatched. As DNA, the CDR3 is TGTGCCAGCAGCATGGACAGGGGGCATGAAAAACTGTTTTTT. It specifies CASSMDRGHEKLFF.

The chain carries TRBV5-1 and TRBJ1-5, with 11 bases identical to TRBD1. The germline CDR1 and CDR2 sequences are SGHRS and YFSETQ. The CDR3 runs 16 residues. V shed 1 base, J shed 6 bases, and the junction held 6 bases outside the gene matches. In nucleotides, the CDR3 is TGCGCCAGCAGCTTGCACGGACAGGGGGCCGGTCAGCCCCAGCATTTT. Residues: CASSLHGQGAGQPQHF.

The CDR3 loop reads CASSISSGSGIREQYF. CDR3 DNA sequence: TGTGCCAGTAGTATTTCTTCCGGGAGTGGAATTAGAGAGCAGTACTTC. The rearrangement joins TRBV19 to TRBJ2-7, with D perhaps TRBD2 (6 bases). With 3 bases removed from V and 7 bases from J, the gap between germline ends came to 22 bases. This CDR3 contains 16 residues. The V gene's germline CDR1 is LNHDA and CDR2 SQIVND (reference sequence).

This clone was recorded a few times. The chain combines TRBV9 with TRBJ2-3; 7 bases map to TRBD2. CDR3 size: 17 residues. Germline V lookup: CDR1 SGDLS, CDR2 YYNGEE. With 0 bases clipped from V and 0 bases from J, the junction kept 7 bases outside the gene matches. The CDR3, as DNA: TGTGCCAGCAGCGTAGCGGCTGAGACTAGCAGCACAGATACGCAGTATTTT. This translates into CASSVAAETSSTDTQYF.

This rearrangement joins TRBV27 to TRBJ2-2, with a tentative D call TRBD1 (7 bases). V lost 6 bases, J lost 3 bases, and 14 bases lay in between. CDR3 length: 15 amino acids. Germline V gene data show CDR1 as MNHEY and CDR2 as SMNVEV (reference sequence). The CDR3 DNA reads as TGTGCCAGCAGCCACCAGGGGGGCGACACCGGGGAGCTGTTTTTT. Its protein product is CASSHQGGDTGELFF.

This chain joins TRBV27 and TRBJ2-5; D might be TRBD2 (6 bases). The CDR3 is 13 amino acids. Trimming took 6 bases from V and 3 from J, leaving 11 bases between them. Germline-derived CDR1 and CDR2 are MNHEY and SMNVEV (reference sequence). The CDR3 DNA follows: TGTGCCAGCAGCCGATGGGGGGAAGAGACCCAGTACTTC. Protein product: CASSRWGEETQYF.

The genes are TRBV5-6 and TRBJ1-2, with D perhaps TRBD1 (6 bases). Trimming stripped 2 bases from V and 5 bases from J, with 10 bases between. This CDR3 region has 13 residues. Germline CDR1 and CDR2: SGHDT and YYEEEE. This chain's CDR3 is CASSLTGRYGYTF. In DNA form, the CDR3 reads TGTGCCAGCAGCTTAACAGGGCGGTATGGCTACACCTTC.

V usage is TRBV7-2 and J usage is TRBJ2-3; 9 bases fit TRBD2. After removal of 1 base from V and 1 base from J, the junction contained 6 bases not matched to a gene. The CDR3 sequence is 17 residues long. Germline values: CDR1 SGHTA, CDR2 FQGNSA. The CDR3 protein is CASSLGVAGEGTDTQYF. The CDR3 nucleotides read TGTGCCAGCAGCTTAGGGGTAGCGGGAGAGGGCACAGATACGCAGTATTTT.

This clone has just one count. CDR3 coding DNA: TGCGCCAGCAGCCAAGTAGGCCTAGCGGGAGGCACAGATACGCAGTATTTT. This codes for CASSQVGLAGGTDTQYF. This chain links TRBV4-1 with TRBJ2-3, with 10 bases matching TRBD2. The CDR3 loop spans 17 amino acids. V shed 1 base and J 1 base; nucleotides not matched to a gene: 5. CDR1 is MGHRA and CDR2 is YSYEKL in the germline V gene.

The chain is built from TRBV15 and TRBJ1-3; 7 positions agree with TRBD1. Germline assignment: CDR1 LNHNV and CDR2 YYDKDF (reference sequence). The V gene end was trimmed by 3 bases and the J gene end by 0 bases; junction bases not matched to a gene: 2. This CDR3 has 15 amino acids. The CDR3 here is CATSRGQNSGNTIYF. The CDR3 DNA sequence: TGTGCCACCAGCAGGGGACAGAACTCTGGAAACACCATATATTTT. Supplemented by reference TRBV15 and TRBJ1-3, the full variable domain reads DAMVIQNPRYQVTQFGKPVTLSCSQTLNHNVMYWYQQKSSQAPKLLFHYYDKDFNNEADTPDNFQSRRPNTSFCFLDIRSPGLGDTAMYLCATSRGQNSGNTIYFGEGSWLTVV.

The chain couples TRBV15 to TRBJ2-1; 9 nucleotides match TRBD1. This CDR3 comprises 17 residues. Germline CDR1 and CDR2: LNHNV and YYDKDF (reference sequence). The V segment lost 1 base and the J segment 7 bases; nucleotides outside the gene matches: 11. CDR3 sequence: CATSRAPGTGILNEQFF. The CDR3, as DNA: TGTGCCACCAGCAGAGCCCCCGGGACAGGGATCCTTAATGAGCAGTTCTTC.

The chain combines TRBV7-9 with TRBJ1-2; tentative D call: TRBD1 (5 bases). The ends were cut back, 8 bases at V and 4 bases at J, with 20 bases in the middle. Germline loops: CDR1 SEHNR, CDR2 FQNEAQ (reference sequence). This CDR3 is built from 15 residues. Here the CDR3 DNA reads TGTGCCAGCGGGCCGGTGGTCAGGGAGGGCTATGGCTACACCTTC. It codes for CASGPVVREGYGYTF.